This T cell receptor beta chain was profiled in a study of T-cell memory formation after mild COVID-19. Study results and caveats: The study found balanced CD4/CD8 in clones contracting day 15 to 85 and a CD4+ lean in later expanders.

In the case of this clonotype: Its antigen is still unknown.

TCRdb recomputed calls from the 5' RACE reads with MiXCR, one row per CDR3 protein. The sample includes about 240,000 distinct CDR3 sequences, 8% to 9.5% seen only once; the top ten take under 25%. The source of this sequence is a man aged 18-30 years who had mild COVID-19 (a few samples of this study predate the infection). Cell type and time point are not known. The material sequenced was PBMCs or a T cell subset sorted from them (not recorded which).

CDR3 region: CASSFWGNQPQHF. The CDR3, as DNA: TGTGCCAGCAGCTTTTGGGGAAATCAGCCCCAGCATTTT. This chain uses TRBV12-3 or TRBV12-4 with TRBJ1-5; D not certain. Trimming stripped 6 bases from V and 4 bases from J, with 10 bases between. The CDR3 has 13 residues.